This T cell receptor (beta chain) was obtained from a study of blood T cell repertoires in COVID-19. Across the study: Spain, Italy and the United States supplied samples that represented acute and convalescent COVID-19.

The CDR3 covers 14 residues. The ends lost 4 bases at V and 7 bases at J; junction bases unmatched: 9. Looked up from germline, CDR1 is MDHEN and CDR2 is SYDVKM. Assay used: immunoSEQ multiplex PCR; TCRdb lists only in-frame clones, some missing. This sample yields approximately 150,000 clones, of which approximately 80% are seen a single time; roughly 4.3% belongs to the top ten. The study recruited people aged roughly 18 to 100 years across approximately 23 US areas. Sequenced material: PBMCs or T cells enriched from blood (not recorded which). The V call is TRBV28, the J call TRBJ1-2; the match to TRBD1 covers 7 bases. This clonotype was sampled from a man in his fifties or sixties in a cohort exposed to, infected with or recovered from COVID-19 (not recorded which). Here the CDR3 DNA reads TGTGCCAGCAGTTCTCCAACAGGGGACGGTGGCTACACCTTC. Translated: CASSSPTGDGGYTF.